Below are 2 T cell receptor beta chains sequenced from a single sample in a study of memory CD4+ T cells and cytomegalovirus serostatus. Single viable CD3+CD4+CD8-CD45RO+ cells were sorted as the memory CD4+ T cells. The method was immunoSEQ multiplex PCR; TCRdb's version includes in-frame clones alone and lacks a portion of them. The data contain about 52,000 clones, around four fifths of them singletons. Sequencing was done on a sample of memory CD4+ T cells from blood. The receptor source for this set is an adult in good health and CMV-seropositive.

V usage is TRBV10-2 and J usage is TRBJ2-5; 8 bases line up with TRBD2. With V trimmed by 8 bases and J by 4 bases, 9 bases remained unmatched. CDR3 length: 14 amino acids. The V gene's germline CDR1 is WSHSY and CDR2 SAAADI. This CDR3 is CASGTGGPSETQYF. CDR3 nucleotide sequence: TGCGCCAGCGGTACGGGAGGGCCATCAGAGACCCAGTACTTC.

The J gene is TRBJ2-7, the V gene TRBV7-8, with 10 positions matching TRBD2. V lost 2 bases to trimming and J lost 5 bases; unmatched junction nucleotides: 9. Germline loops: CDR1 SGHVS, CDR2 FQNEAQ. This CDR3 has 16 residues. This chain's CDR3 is CASSLSLAGALNEQYF. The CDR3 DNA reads TGTGCCAGCAGCTTAAGTCTAGCGGGAGCTCTCAACGAGCAGTACTTC.